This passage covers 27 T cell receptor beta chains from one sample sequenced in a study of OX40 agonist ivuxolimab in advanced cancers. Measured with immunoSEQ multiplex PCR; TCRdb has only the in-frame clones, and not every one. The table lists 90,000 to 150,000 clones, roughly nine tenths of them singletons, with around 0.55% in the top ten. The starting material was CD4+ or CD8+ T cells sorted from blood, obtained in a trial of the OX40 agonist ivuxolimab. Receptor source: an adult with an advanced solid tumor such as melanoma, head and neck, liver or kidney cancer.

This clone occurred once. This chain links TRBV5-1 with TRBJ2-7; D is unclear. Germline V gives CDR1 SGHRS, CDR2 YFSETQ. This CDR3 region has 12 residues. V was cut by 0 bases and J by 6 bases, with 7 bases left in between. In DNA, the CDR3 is TGCGCCAGCAGCTTGGAGAGAGCCGAGCAGTACTTC. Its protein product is CASSLERAEQYF.

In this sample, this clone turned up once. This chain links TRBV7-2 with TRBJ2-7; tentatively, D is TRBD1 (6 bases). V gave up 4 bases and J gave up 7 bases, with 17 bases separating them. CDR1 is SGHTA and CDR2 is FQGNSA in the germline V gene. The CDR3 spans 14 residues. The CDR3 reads CASSYQGSREEQYF. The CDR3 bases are TGTGCCAGCAGCTACCAGGGGAGTAGAGAGGAGCAGTACTTC.

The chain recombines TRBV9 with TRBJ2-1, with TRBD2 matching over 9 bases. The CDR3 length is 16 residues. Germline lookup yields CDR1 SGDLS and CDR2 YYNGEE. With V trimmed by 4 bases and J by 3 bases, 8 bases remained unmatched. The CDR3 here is CASSLSSGAGYNEQFF. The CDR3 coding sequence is TGTGCCAGCAGCTTATCTAGCGGGGCCGGCTACAATGAGCAGTTCTTC.

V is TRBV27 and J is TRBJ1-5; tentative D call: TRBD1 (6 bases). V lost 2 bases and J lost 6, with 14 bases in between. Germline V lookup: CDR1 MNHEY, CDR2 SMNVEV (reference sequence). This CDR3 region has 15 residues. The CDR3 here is CASSLKQGSGQPQHF. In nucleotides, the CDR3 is TGTGCCAGCAGTTTAAAACAGGGAAGTGGTCAGCCCCAGCATTTT.

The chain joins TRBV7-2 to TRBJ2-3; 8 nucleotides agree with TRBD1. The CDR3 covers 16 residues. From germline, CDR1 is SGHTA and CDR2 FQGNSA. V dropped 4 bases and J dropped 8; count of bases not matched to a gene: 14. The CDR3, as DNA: TGTGCCAGCAGCTCTGATACTAGGGACAGGAAGGGTACGCAGTATTTT. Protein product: CASSSDTRDRKGTQYF.

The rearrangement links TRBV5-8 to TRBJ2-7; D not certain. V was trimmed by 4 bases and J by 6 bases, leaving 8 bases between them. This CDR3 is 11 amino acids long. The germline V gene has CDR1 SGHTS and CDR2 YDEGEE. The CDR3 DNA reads TGTGCCAGCAGCCCATTTAGCGAGCAGTACTTC. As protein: CASSPFSEQYF. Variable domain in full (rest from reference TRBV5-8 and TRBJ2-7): EAGVTQSPTHLIKTRGQQATLRCSPISGHTSVYWYQQALGLGLQFLLWYDEGEERNRGNFPPRFSGRQFPNYSSELNVNALELEDSALYLCASSPFSEQYFGPGTRLTVT.

CDR3 amino acids: CASSSSGPTPSEQFF. CDR3 nucleotides: TGCGCCAGCAGCTCTAGCGGGCCGACCCCCAGTGAGCAGTTCTTC. The genes are TRBV5-1 and TRBJ2-1, with 8 bases lining up with TRBD2. Losses at the gene ends were 3 bases for V and 9 bases for J; bases not matched to a gene: 11. Per germline, CDR1 SGHRS and CDR2 YFSETQ. The CDR3 loop spans 15 amino acids.

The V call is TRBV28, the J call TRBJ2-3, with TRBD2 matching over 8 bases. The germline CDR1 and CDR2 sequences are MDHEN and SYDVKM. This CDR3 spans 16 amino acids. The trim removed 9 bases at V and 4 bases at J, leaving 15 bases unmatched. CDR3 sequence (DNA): TGTGCCAGTCCCCCGGCGGGGGGCCGATGGGCAGATACGCAGTATTTT. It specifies CASPPAGGRWADTQYF.

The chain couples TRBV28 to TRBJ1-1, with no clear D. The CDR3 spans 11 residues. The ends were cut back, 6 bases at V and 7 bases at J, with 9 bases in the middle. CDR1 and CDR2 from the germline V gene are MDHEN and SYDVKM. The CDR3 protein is CASRGRFEAFF. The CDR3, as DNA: TGTGCCAGCAGGGGGAGGTTTGAAGCTTTCTTT.

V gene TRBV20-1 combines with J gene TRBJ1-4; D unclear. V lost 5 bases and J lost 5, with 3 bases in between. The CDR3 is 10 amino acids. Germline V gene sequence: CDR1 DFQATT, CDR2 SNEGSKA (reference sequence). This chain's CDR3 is CSARNEKLFF. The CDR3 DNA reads TGCAGTGCTCGGAATGAAAAACTGTTTTTT.

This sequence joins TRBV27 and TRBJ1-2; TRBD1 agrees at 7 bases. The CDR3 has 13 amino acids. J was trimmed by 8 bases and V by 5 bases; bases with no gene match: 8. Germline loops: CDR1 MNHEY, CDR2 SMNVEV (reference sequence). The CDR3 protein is CASSPNRGGGYTF. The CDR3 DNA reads TGTGCCAGCAGTCCGAACAGGGGTGGCGGCTACACCTTC.

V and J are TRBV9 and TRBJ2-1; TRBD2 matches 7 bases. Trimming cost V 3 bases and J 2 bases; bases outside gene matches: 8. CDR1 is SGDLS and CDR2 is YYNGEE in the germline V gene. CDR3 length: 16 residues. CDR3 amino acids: CASSANERGTYNEQFF. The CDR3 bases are TGTGCCAGCAGCGCTAATGAGCGGGGCACCTACAATGAGCAGTTCTTC.

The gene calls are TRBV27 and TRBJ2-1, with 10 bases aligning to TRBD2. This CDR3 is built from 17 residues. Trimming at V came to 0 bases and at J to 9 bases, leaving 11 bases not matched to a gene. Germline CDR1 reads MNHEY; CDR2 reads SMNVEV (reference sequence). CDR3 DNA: TGTGCCAGCAGTTTATCCGGTCCAGCGGGGGGGCGGGGTGAGCAGTTCTTC. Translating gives CASSLSGPAGGRGEQFF.

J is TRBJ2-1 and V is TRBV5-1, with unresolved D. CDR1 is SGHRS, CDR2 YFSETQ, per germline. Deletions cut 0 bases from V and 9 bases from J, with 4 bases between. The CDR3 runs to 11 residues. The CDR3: CASSLGGEQFF. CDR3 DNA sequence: TGCGCCAGCAGCTTGGGTGGTGAGCAGTTCTTC. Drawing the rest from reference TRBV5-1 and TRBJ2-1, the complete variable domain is KAGVTQTPRYLIKTRGQQVTLSCSPISGHRSVSWYQQTPGQGLQFLFEYFSETQRNKGNFPGRFSGRQFSNSRSEMNVSTLELGDSALYLCASSLGGEQFFGPGTRLTVL.

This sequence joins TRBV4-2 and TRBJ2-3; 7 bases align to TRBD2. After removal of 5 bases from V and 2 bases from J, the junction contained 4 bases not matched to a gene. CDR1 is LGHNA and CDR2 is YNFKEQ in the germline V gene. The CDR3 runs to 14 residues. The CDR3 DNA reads TGTGCCAGCAGCGGGCTAGCGGCCACAGATACGCAGTATTTT. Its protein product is CASSGLAATDTQYF.

The CDR3 here is CATSSTQNQPQHF. CDR3 bases: TGTGCCACCAGCAGCACGCAAAATCAGCCCCAGCATTTT. The genes are TRBV15 and TRBJ1-5; D is uncertain. Germline assignment: CDR1 LNHNV and CDR2 YYDKDF (reference sequence). Trimming took 3 bases from V and 4 from J, leaving 7 bases between them. The CDR3 is 13 amino acids.

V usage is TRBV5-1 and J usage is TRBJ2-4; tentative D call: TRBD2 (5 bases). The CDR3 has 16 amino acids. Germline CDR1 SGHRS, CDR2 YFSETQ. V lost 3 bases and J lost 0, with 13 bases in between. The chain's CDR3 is CASSSGKAGAKNIQYF. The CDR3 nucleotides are TGCGCCAGCAGCTCGGGGAAGGCCGGAGCCAAAAACATTCAGTACTTC. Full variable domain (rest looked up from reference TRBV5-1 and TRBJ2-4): KAGVTQTPRYLIKTRGQQVTLSCSPISGHRSVSWYQQTPGQGLQFLFEYFSETQRNKGNFPGRFSGRQFSNSRSEMNVSTLELGDSALYLCASSSGKAGAKNIQYFGAGTRLSVL.

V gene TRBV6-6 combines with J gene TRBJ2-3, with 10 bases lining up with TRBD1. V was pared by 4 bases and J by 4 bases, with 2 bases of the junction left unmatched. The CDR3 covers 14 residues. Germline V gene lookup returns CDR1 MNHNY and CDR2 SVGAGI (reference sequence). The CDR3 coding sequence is TGTGCCAGCAGTTTGACAGGGGGCCCAGATACGCAGTATTTT. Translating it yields CASSLTGGPDTQYF.

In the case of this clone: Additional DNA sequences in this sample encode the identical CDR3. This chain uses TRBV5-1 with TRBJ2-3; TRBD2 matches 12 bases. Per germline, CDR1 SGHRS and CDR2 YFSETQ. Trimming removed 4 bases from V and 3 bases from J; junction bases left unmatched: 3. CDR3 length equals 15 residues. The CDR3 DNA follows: TGCGCCAGCAGCCCAGGACTAGCGGGAACAGATACGCAGTATTTT. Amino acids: CASSPGLAGTDTQYF.

The CDR3 sequence is CAISDAETSGNTIYF. CDR3 nucleotides: TGTGCCATCAGTGATGCTGAAACCTCTGGAAACACCATATATTTT. The rearrangement uses TRBV10-3 and TRBJ1-3; D is uncertain. Deletions cut 3 bases from V and 0 bases from J, with 9 bases between. Germline CDR1 reads ENHRY; CDR2 reads SYGVKD. The CDR3 extends over 15 amino acids.

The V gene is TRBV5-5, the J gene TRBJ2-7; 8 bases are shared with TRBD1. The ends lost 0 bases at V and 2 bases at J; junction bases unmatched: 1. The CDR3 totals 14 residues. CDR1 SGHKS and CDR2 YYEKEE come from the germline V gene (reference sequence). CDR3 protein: CASSLGQGPYEQYF. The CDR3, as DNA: TGTGCCAGCAGCTTGGGACAGGGGCCCTACGAGCAGTACTTC.

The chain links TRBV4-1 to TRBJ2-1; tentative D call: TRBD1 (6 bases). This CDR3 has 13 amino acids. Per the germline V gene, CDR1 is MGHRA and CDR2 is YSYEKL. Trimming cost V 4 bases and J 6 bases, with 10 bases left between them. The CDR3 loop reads CASSRGGLNEQFF. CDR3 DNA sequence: TGCGCCAGCAGCCGTGGGGGCCTCAATGAGCAGTTCTTC.

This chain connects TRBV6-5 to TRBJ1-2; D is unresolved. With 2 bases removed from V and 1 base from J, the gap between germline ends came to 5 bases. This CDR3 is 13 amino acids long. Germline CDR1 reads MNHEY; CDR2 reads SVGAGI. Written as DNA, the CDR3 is TGTGCCAGCAGTTACATCGGTAACTATGGCTACACCTTC. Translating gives CASSYIGNYGYTF.

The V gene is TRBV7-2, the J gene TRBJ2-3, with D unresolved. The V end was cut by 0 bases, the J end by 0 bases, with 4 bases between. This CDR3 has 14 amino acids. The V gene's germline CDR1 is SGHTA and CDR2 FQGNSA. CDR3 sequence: CASSLASSTDTQYF. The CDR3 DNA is TGTGCCAGCAGCTTAGCGTCTAGCACAGATACGCAGTATTTT.

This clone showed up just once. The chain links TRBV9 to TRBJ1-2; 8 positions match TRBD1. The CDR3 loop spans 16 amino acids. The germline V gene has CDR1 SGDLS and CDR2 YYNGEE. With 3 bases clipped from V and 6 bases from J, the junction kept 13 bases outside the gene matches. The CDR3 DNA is TGTGCCAGCAGCGCTAACTTAGGACAGGGTAGCCATGGCTACACCTTC. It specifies CASSANLGQGSHGYTF.

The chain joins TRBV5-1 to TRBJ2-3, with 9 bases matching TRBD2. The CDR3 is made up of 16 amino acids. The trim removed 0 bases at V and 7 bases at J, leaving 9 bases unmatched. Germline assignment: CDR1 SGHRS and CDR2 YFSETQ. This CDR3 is CASSLASGGGANTQYF. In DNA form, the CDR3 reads TGCGCCAGCAGCTTGGCCTCTGGCGGGGGGGCCAATACGCAGTATTTT.

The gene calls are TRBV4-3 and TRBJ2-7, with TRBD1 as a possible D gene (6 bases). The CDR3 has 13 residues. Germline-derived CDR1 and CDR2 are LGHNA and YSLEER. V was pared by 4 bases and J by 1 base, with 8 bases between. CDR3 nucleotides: TGCGCCAGCAGCCGAGGACAGTCCTACGAGCAGTACTTC. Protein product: CASSRGQSYEQYF.